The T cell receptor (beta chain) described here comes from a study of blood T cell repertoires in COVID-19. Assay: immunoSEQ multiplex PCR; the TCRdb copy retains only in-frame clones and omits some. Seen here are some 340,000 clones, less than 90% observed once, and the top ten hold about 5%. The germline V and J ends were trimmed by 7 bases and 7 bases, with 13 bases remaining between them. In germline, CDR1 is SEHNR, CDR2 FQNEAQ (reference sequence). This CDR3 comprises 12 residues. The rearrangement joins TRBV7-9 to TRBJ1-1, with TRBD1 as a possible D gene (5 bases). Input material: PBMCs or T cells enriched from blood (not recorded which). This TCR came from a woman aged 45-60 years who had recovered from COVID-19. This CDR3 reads CASTDTTDEAFF. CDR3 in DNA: TGTGCCAGCACCGATACGACAGATGAAGCTTTCTTT.